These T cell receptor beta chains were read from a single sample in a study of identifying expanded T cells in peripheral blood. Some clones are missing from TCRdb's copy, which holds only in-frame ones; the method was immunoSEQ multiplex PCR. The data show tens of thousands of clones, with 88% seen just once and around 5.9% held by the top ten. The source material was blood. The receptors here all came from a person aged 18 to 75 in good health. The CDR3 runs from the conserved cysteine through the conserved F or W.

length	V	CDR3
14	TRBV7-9	CASSLGTGSETQYF
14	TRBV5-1	CASSRGRDADTQYF
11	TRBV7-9	CASSFWDRYTF
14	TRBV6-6	CASSRRSLNEKLFF
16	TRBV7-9	CASSIQTSGRAGELFF
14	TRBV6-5	CASSYSRGNTEAFF
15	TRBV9	CASSVAGGSGQPQHF
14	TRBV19	CASSISQYPGGAFF
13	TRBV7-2	CASSSGRQETQYF
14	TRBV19	CASSVRAPGDEQFF
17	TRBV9	CASSSRGVATASNEQYF
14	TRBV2	CASRRTGGSYEQYF
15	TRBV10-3	CAISSDKLNHYGYTF
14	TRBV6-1	CASMEEWTGNTIYF
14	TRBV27	CASSLAALGYGYTF
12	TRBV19	CAPRKRAYEQYF
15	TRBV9	CASSAIAGVGYEQYF
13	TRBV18	CASSPTDSRGYTF
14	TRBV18	CASSPVGGGNEQFF